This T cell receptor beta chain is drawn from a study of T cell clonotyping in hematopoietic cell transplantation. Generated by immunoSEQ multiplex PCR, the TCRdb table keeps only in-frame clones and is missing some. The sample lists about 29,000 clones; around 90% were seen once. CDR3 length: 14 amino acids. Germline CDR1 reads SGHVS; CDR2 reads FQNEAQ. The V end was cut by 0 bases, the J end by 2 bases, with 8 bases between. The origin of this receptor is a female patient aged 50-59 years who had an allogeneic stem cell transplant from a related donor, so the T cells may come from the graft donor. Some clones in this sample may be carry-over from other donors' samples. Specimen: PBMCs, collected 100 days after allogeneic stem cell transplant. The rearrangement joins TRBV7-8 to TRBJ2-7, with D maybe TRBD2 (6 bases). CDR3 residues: CASSLAGGTYEQYF. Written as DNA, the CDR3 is TGTGCCAGCAGCTTAGCGGGGGGAACCTACGAGCAGTACTTC. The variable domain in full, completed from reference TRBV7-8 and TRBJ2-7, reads GAGVSQSPRYKVAKRGQDVALRCDPISGHVSLFWYQQALGQGPEFLTYFQNEAQLDKSGLPSDRFFAERPEGSVSTLKIQRTQQEDSAVYLCASSLAGGTYEQYFGPGTRLTVT.